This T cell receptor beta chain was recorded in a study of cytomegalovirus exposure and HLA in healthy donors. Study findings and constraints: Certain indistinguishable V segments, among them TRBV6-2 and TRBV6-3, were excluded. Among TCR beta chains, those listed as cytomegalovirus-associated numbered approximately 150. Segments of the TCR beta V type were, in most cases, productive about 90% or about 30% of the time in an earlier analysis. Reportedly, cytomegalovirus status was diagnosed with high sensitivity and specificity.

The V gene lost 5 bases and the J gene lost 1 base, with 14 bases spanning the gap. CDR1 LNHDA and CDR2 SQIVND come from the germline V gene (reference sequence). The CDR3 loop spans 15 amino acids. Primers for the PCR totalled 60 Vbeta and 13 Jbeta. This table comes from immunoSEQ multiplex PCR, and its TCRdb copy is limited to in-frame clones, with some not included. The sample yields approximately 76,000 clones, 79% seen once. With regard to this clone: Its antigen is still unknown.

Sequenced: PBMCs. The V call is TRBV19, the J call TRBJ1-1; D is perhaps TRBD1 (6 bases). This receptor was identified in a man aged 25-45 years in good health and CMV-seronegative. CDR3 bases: TGTGCCAGTAGTGGACCGGGACACCAGAACACTGAAGCTTTCTTT. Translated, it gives CASSGPGHQNTEAFF.